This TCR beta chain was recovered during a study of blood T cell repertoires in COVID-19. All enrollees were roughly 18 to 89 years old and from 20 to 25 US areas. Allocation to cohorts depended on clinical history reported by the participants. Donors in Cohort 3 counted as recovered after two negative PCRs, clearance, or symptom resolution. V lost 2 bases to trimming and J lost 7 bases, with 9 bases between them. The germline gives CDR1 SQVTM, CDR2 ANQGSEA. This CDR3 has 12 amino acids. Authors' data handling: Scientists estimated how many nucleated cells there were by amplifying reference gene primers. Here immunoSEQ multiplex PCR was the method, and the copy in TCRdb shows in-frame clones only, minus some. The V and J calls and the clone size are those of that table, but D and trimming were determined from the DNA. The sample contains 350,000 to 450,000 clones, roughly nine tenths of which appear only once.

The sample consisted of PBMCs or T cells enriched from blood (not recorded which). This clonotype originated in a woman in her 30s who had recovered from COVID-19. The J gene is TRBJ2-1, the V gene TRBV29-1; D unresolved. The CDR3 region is CSVEFEANEQFF. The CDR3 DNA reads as TGCAGCGTTGAATTTGAGGCGAATGAGCAGTTCTTC.